One TCR beta chain is described in this entry. Antigen: not known. This specimen belongs to a study of post-analysis software for immune sequencing data. Study observations and caveats: Samples sharing a preparation batch grouped tightly together when assessed by F measure.

The TCR beta cDNA libraries contained unique molecular identifiers. TCRdb reprocessed the PCR reads with MiXCR, giving one entry per CDR3 protein. The sample shows some 690,000 distinct CDR3 sequences, about 60% of them seen only once. Sequencing used blood. This sequence originates from a girl aged 2 to 9 with multiple sclerosis.

The CDR3 loop reads CATQNELYEQYF. CDR3 bases: TGTGCCACCCAGAACGAGTTATACGAGCAGTACTTC. J is TRBJ2-5 and V is TRBV10-3; no firm D call. Near its end, the DNA agrees better with TRBJ2-7, so the J call may be wrong. CDR3 length: 12 amino acids. Looked up from germline, CDR1 is ENHRY and CDR2 is SYGVKD.